These 22 T cell receptor beta chains were all obtained from the same sample, sequenced in a study of regulatory T cells. No antigen has been identified for these receptors. Study conclusions and caveats: In CD3G-deficient patients, conventional CD4+ T cells were enriched for hydrophobic CDR3 residues at positions 6 and 7.

The PCR used 52 TRBV and 13 TRBJ primers. Data came from immunoSEQ multiplex PCR; TCRdb stores just in-frame clones and leaves some out. There are approximately 29,000 clones in the sample; 93% occur only once, and 0.9% to 1% lies in the top ten. The sequenced material came from conventional CD4+ T cells sorted from blood. These receptors all come from a child younger than 10 with CD3G deficiency.

The chain combines TRBV6-1 with TRBJ2-3; TRBD2 agrees at 7 bases. Looked up from germline, CDR1 is MNHNS and CDR2 is SASEGT. V shed 4 bases and J 4 bases; nucleotides not matched to a gene: 5. The CDR3 contains 14 residues. The CDR3 DNA sequence: TGTGCCAGCAGTGCCCGGACTAGTGCAGATACGCAGTATTTT. Translating it yields CASSARTSADTQYF.

CDR3 in DNA: TGTGCCAGCAGTTCCCCGGGACAGGGAAAGAAACAGCCCCAGCATTTT. Its protein is CASSSPGQGKKQPQHF. The chain carries TRBV28 and TRBJ1-5, with 9 bases identical to TRBD1. The germline CDR1 and CDR2 sequences are MDHEN and SYDVKM. The CDR3 extends over 16 amino acids. V lost 4 bases to trimming and J lost 7 bases; unmatched junction nucleotides: 11.

This rearrangement joins TRBV10-2 to TRBJ2-2, with no clear D. The CDR3 length is 14 residues. Germline lookup yields CDR1 WSHSY and CDR2 SAAADI. The ends were cut back, 4 bases at V and 6 bases at J, with 12 bases in the middle. CDR3 residues: CASSVKEPSGELFF. CDR3 coding DNA: TGCGCCAGCAGTGTAAAGGAACCCTCCGGGGAGCTGTTTTTT.

The rearrangement uses TRBV7-9 and TRBJ2-1; 8 bases agree with TRBD2. The CDR3 loop spans 16 amino acids. With V trimmed by 1 base and J by 6 bases, 8 bases remained unmatched. Germline lookup yields CDR1 SEHNR and CDR2 FQNEAQ (reference sequence). The CDR3 DNA reads as TGTGCCAGCAGCTTAGGAGCGGGAGCAGGTGGCAATGAGCAGTTCTTC. As protein: CASSLGAGAGGNEQFF.

The rearrangement links TRBV19 to TRBJ2-1, with TRBD1 as a possible D gene (5 bases). CDR3 length: 13 residues. The germline V gene encodes CDR1 LNHDA and CDR2 SQIVND (reference sequence). The V end lost 5 bases, the J end lost 4 bases, and 9 bases lay between the germline ends. Written as DNA, the CDR3 is TGTGCCAGTAGTTTTTCAGGGTACAATGAGCAGTTCTTC. As protein: CASSFSGYNEQFF. The complete variable domain, with remaining parts taken from reference TRBV19 and TRBJ2-1, reads DGGITQSPKYLFRKEGQNVTLSCEQNLNHDAMYWYRQDPGQGLRLIYYSQIVNDFQKGDIAEGYSVSREKKESFPLTVTSAQKNPTAFYLCASSFSGYNEQFFGPGTRLTVL.

CDR3 sequence reads: CASSLADTQYF. In DNA form, the CDR3 reads TGTGCCAGCAGCTTAGCAGATACGCAGTATTTT. The chain carries TRBV7-9 and TRBJ2-3; unclear D gene. The V end lost 0 bases, the J end lost 5 bases, and 0 bases lay between the germline ends. This CDR3 region has 11 residues. Germline V gives CDR1 SEHNR, CDR2 FQNEAQ (reference sequence).

This chain joins TRBV7-8 and TRBJ2-7; no clear D. The CDR3 length is 14 residues. Trimming shortened V by 5 bases and J by 5 bases, and 16 bases separated the two germline ends. In germline, CDR1 is SGHVS, CDR2 FQNEAQ. The CDR3: CASSPRLGRHEQYF. The CDR3 nucleotides are TGTGCCAGCAGCCCCCGGTTGGGTAGGCACGAGCAGTACTTC.

This sequence joins TRBV9 and TRBJ2-2, with 7 bases matching TRBD2. The ends lost 4 bases at V and 3 bases at J; junction bases unmatched: 24. Germline V gene sequence: CDR1 SGDLS, CDR2 YYNGEE. This CDR3 contains 21 residues. CDR3 nucleotides: TGTGCCAGCAGCCCCGGGCCCCGGCGGGAGAGAAGTCTTAAGGACACCGGGGAGCTGTTTTTT. This encodes CASSPGPRRERSLKDTGELFF.

This clone was picked up one time. This chain uses TRBV28 with TRBJ1-1; D not certain. The CDR3 is 14 residues long. V was clipped by 4 bases and J by 3 bases, with 12 bases between them. Germline V lookup: CDR1 MDHEN, CDR2 SYDVKM. The chain's CDR3 is CASSSHRGHTEAFF. The CDR3 DNA reads TGTGCCAGCAGTTCTCATCGAGGGCACACTGAAGCTTTCTTT.

DNA for the CDR3: TGTGCCAGCAGTCGGCGGCAGACATCCTACGAGCAGTACTTC. Residues: CASSRRQTSYEQYF. V gene TRBV28 combines with J gene TRBJ2-5; D ambiguous. The DNA end is more similar to TRBJ2-7, so the J call may be wrong. Germline V gene data show CDR1 as MDHEN and CDR2 as SYDVKM. This CDR3 spans 14 amino acids.

J is TRBJ2-1 and V is TRBV5-1; TRBD1 agrees at 8 bases. There are 16 residues in the CDR3. Trimming removed 4 bases from V and 3 bases from J; junction bases left unmatched: 9. Germline CDR1 SGHRS, CDR2 YFSETQ. The CDR3 protein is CASSPWTGKNYNEQFF. In DNA, the CDR3 is TGCGCCAGCAGCCCATGGACAGGGAAAAACTACAATGAGCAGTTCTTC.

The chain combines TRBV7-9 with TRBJ1-3, with 9 nucleotides matching TRBD1. V lost 5 bases and J lost 0; bases outside the gene matches: 5. This CDR3 comprises 16 residues. Germline values: CDR1 SEHNR, CDR2 FQNEAQ (reference sequence). DNA of the CDR3: TGTGCCAGCAGCACGACAGGGGGTGTCTCTGGAAACACCATATATTTT. Its protein product is CASSTTGGVSGNTIYF.

This clone was seen just once. V is TRBV28 and J is TRBJ1-5; 8 nucleotides agree with TRBD1. Trimming took 3 bases from V and 5 from J; bases not matched to a gene: 6. This CDR3 has 15 residues. The germline V gene encodes CDR1 MDHEN and CDR2 SYDVKM. DNA of the CDR3: TGTGCCAGCAGTTTGGGGCAGGGGGCCGATCAGCCCCAGCATTTT. Protein sequence: CASSLGQGADQPQHF.

The gene calls are TRBV28 and TRBJ1-1; TRBD1 aligns across 7 bases. CDR1 MDHEN and CDR2 SYDVKM come from the germline V gene. The CDR3 is 15 amino acids. With V trimmed by 5 bases and J by 2 bases, 8 bases remained unmatched. The CDR3 nucleotides read TGTGCCAGCAGTCCGCCCGGGACAGTTAACACTGAAGCTTTCTTT. Translated: CASSPPGTVNTEAFF.

This chain joins TRBV7-9 and TRBJ2-1; D is perhaps TRBD2 (5 bases). Per the germline V gene, CDR1 is SEHNR and CDR2 is FQNEAQ (reference sequence). V was shortened by 5 bases and J by 10 bases, with 12 bases between the two germline ends. The CDR3 length is 12 residues. Here the CDR3 reads CASSVAGNEQFF. CDR3 in DNA: TGTGCCAGCAGCGTCGCGGGTAACGAGCAGTTCTTC.

The V gene is TRBV28, the J gene TRBJ1-4; weak D call: TRBD1 (5 bases). This CDR3 has 12 amino acids. The germline CDR1 and CDR2 sequences are MDHEN and SYDVKM. V lost 2 bases and J 10 bases, leaving 8 bases between the germline ends. This chain's CDR3 is CASSLRQGKLFF. As DNA, the CDR3 is TGTGCCAGCAGTTTAAGGCAGGGAAAACTGTTTTTT. Full variable domain (outside the CDR3, taken from reference TRBV28 and TRBJ1-4): DVKVTQSSRYLVKRTGEKVFLECVQDMDHENMFWYRQDPGLGLRLIYFSYDVKMKEKGDIPEGYSVSREKKERFSLILESASTNQTSMYLCASSLRQGKLFFGSGTQLSVL.

CDR3 DNA: TGCGCCAGCAGCTTCGGACTAGCGGGGTTTAGCACAGATACGCAGTATTTT. It codes for CASSFGLAGFSTDTQYF. This rearrangement joins TRBV5-1 to TRBJ2-3; 12 bases align to TRBD2. V lost 2 bases and J lost 0; bases outside the gene matches: 4. Germline CDR1 reads SGHRS; CDR2 reads YFSETQ. There are 17 residues in the CDR3.

V usage is TRBV4-1 and J usage is TRBJ2-2; 8 nucleotides agree with TRBD1. CDR1 and CDR2 from the germline V gene are MGHRA and YSYEKL. With V trimmed by 3 bases and J by 6 bases, 6 bases remained unmatched. The CDR3 extends over 15 amino acids. The CDR3 reads CASSQFPTGAGELFF. The CDR3 DNA follows: TGCGCCAGCAGCCAGTTCCCGACAGGGGCCGGGGAGCTGTTTTTT.

A single count supports this clone. The rearrangement joins TRBV28 to TRBJ2-2; D is unclear. The CDR3 has 14 residues. CDR1 is MDHEN, CDR2 SYDVKM, per germline. With 2 bases removed from V and 2 bases from J, the gap between germline ends came to 6 bases. The CDR3 loop is CASSLGTNTGELFF. CDR3 in DNA: TGTGCCAGCAGTTTAGGTACCAACACCGGGGAGCTGTTTTTT.

The chain employs TRBV6-1 and TRBJ2-7; 9 nucleotides align to TRBD2. CDR1 is MNHNS and CDR2 is SASEGT in the germline V gene. The CDR3 loop spans 13 amino acids. V gave up 6 bases and J gave up 7 bases; unmatched junction bases: 7. In DNA form, the CDR3 reads TGTGCCAGCAGGGTTAGCGGGAGAAGGGAGCAGTACTTC. It specifies CASRVSGRREQYF.

V gene TRBV28 combines with J gene TRBJ2-7; TRBD2 matches 9 bases. CDR3 length: 15 residues. The germline V gene has CDR1 MDHEN and CDR2 SYDVKM. Trimming removed 4 bases from V and 12 bases from J; junction bases left unmatched: 16. CDR3 amino acids: CASSSPGAAGGPLYF. CDR3 DNA sequence: TGTGCCAGCAGTTCCCCCGGAGCAGCGGGAGGCCCTTTGTACTTC.

The chain couples TRBV19 to TRBJ1-2; D is undetermined. The CDR3 runs to 11 residues. V was clipped by 5 bases and J by 8 bases, with 9 bases between them. The V gene's germline CDR1 is LNHDA and CDR2 SQIVND (reference sequence). The CDR3 nucleotides read TGTGCCAGTAGTCCTGGGAACGGCTACACCTTC. Translated: CASSPGNGYTF.